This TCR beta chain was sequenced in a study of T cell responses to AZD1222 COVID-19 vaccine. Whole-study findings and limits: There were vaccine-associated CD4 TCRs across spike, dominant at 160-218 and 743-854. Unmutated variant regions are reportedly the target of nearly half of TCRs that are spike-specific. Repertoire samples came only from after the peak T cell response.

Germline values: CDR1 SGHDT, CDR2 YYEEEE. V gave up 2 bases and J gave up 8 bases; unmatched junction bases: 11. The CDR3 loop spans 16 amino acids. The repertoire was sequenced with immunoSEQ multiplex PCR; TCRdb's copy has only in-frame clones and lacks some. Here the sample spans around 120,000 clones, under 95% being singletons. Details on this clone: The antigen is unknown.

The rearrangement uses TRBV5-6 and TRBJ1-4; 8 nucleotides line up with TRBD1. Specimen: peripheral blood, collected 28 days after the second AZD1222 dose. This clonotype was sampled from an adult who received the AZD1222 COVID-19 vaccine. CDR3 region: CASSFGQGRGGEKLFF. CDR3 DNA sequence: TGTGCCAGCAGCTTTGGACAGGGCCGAGGGGGGGAAAAACTGTTTTTT.